The 8 T cell receptor beta chains below were found in one sample sequenced in a study of radiotherapy plus CTLA-4 blockade in lung cancer. The repertoire was sequenced with immunoSEQ multiplex PCR; TCRdb's copy has only in-frame clones and lacks some. The sample has some 49,000 clones, about 85% seen once. The sample consisted of peripheral blood, taken from a patient treated with radiotherapy plus ipilimumab. Receptors were obtained from a human donor with non-small cell lung cancer whose response to radiotherapy plus ipilimumab could not be evaluated.

This chain uses TRBV5-4 with TRBJ2-1; 9 nucleotides align to TRBD1. The CDR3 runs to 14 residues. Germline V gene sequence: CDR1 SGHNT, CDR2 YYREEE (reference sequence). The junction had 6 bases not matched to a gene; V was cut back by 3 bases and J by 8 bases. CDR3 residues: CASSSGQGFDEQFF. CDR3 bases: TGTGCCAGCAGCTCCGGACAGGGGTTCGATGAGCAGTTCTTC.

As DNA, the CDR3 is TGTGCCAGCTCACCAACAGGACCCCTTAATGAAAAACTGTTTTTT. Translation gives CASSPTGPLNEKLFF. The chain links TRBV18 to TRBJ1-4, with a weak D call TRBD1 (5 bases). CDR3 length equals 15 residues. Germline lookup yields CDR1 KGHSH and CDR2 LQKENI. Trimming cost V 2 bases and J 4 bases, with 11 bases left between them.

This clone occurred a few times. The chain couples TRBV10-1 to TRBJ2-2; the match to TRBD2 covers 8 bases. Looked up from germline, CDR1 is WNHNN and CDR2 is SYGVQD (reference sequence). The junction had 8 bases not matched to a gene; V was cut back by 2 bases and J by 6 bases. This CDR3 has 16 residues. CDR3 coding DNA: TGCGCCAGCAGTGAGATTCTAGCGGGCGGGGCCGGGGAGCTGTTTTTT. It encodes CASSEILAGGAGELFF.

The V gene is TRBV15, the J gene TRBJ2-5; possibly TRBD2 for D (6 bases). The V gene's germline CDR1 is LNHNV and CDR2 YYDKDF (reference sequence). CDR3 length: 14 amino acids. V gave up 5 bases and J gave up 1 base, with 11 bases separating them. The CDR3 protein is CATSPGGSQETQYF. In DNA, the CDR3 is TGTGCCACCAGCCCTGGGGGGTCCCAAGAGACCCAGTACTTC.

The V and J genes are TRBV19 and TRBJ2-5; 9 nucleotides agree with TRBD1. Germline assignment: CDR1 LNHDA and CDR2 SQIVND (reference sequence). The CDR3 contains 15 residues. Trimming took 2 bases from V and 3 from J; bases not matched to a gene: 4. Written as DNA, the CDR3 is TGTGCCAGTAGTATATCCCGGGACAGGGAAGAGACCCAGTACTTC. It translates to CASSISRDREETQYF. Complete variable domain (other parts from reference TRBV19 and TRBJ2-5): DGGITQSPKYLFRKEGQNVTLSCEQNLNHDAMYWYRQDPGQGLRLIYYSQIVNDFQKGDIAEGYSVSREKKESFPLTVTSAQKNPTAFYLCASSISRDREETQYFGPGTRLLVL.

This chain uses TRBV7-6 with TRBJ2-1; 9 bases fit TRBD2. Germline assignment: CDR1 SGHVS and CDR2 FNYEAQ. The V gene end was trimmed by 5 bases and the J gene end by 3 bases; junction bases not matched to a gene: 8. CDR3 size: 16 residues. CDR3 sequence reads: CASSPTAGGIYNEQFF. CDR3 coding DNA: TGTGCCAGCAGCCCTACAGCGGGAGGCATCTACAATGAGCAGTTCTTC.

The chain uses TRBV28 and TRBJ1-2, with 7 bases aligning to TRBD1. The CDR3 loop spans 12 amino acids. Losses at the gene ends were 9 bases for V and 3 bases for J; bases not matched to a gene: 4. CDR1 and CDR2 from the germline V gene are MDHEN and SYDVKM. The CDR3 bases are TGTGCCAGTTACGACAGGGACTATGGCTACACCTTC. Amino acids: CASYDRDYGYTF.

CDR3 residues: CASSQGQGAATEAFF. For the CDR3, the DNA is TGCGCCAGCAGCCAGGGACAGGGGGCAGCCACTGAAGCTTTCTTT. The chain is built from TRBV4-3 and TRBJ1-1, with 12 bases fitting TRBD1. The CDR3 is 15 amino acids. The junction had 3 bases not matched to a gene; V was cut back by 3 bases and J by 4 bases. The germline V gene has CDR1 LGHNA and CDR2 YSLEER.